The sequence of this T cell receptor beta chain was determined in a study of shared clonotypes between healthy human individuals. As for this clone: Its target is unknown.

Whole-study results and caveats: Between several donors, naive CD4 clonotypes were shared at a level of approximately 5%.

In replicate PCRs of sorted subsets, roughly 200 ng DNA, roughly 27,000 T cell genomes, was used. The protocol was immunoSEQ multiplex PCR, while the TCRdb copy is restricted to in-frame clones and leaves out a portion. The data show approximately 2,300,000 clones, with roughly 90% seen just once and about 0.41% held by the top ten. V was pared by 4 bases and J by 3 bases, with 7 bases of the junction left unmatched. CDR1 is SGHTA, CDR2 FQGNSA, per germline. The length of the CDR3 is 15 residues. The chain employs TRBV7-2 and TRBJ2-7, with 9 bases fitting TRBD1. The sequence was collected from a man aged 18 to 30 in good health. Some clones in this sample may be carry-over from other donors' samples. The sequenced material came from naive CD4+ T cells from PBMCs. Subset described: CD45RA+ positively selected. As DNA, the CDR3 is TGTGCCAGCAGCTCCGGGACAGGGATTAACTACGAGCAGTACTTC. It translates to CASSSGTGINYEQYF.